This T cell receptor (beta chain) was sequenced for a study of T cell clonotyping in hematopoietic cell transplantation. Overall study findings and caveats: No sorting was done, leaving CD4 and CD8 contributions mixed. Few recipient clonotypes overlapped donors; over 95% were de novo at given depth. Pathologically expanded recipient clonotypes increased progressively from day 30 to day 180 as diversity fell.

Note on this clone: Its specificity is unknown.

Clones were read by immunoSEQ multiplex PCR, and TCRdb kept only the in-frame ones, dropping some. This table has roughly 13,000 clones, approximately 97% appearing once. This TCR came from a female patient in her fifties who had an allogeneic stem cell transplant from an unrelated donor, so T cells may come from the graft donor. Some clones in this sample may be carry-over from other donors' samples. The sequenced sample was peripheral blood mononuclear cells, obtained 30 days after allogeneic stem cell transplant.

This chain's CDR3 is CASTHGTGGFRSTEAFF. Written as DNA, the CDR3 is TGTGCCAGCACCCATGGGACAGGGGGCTTTCGTAGCACTGAAGCTTTCTTT. This sequence joins TRBV7-6 and TRBJ1-1, with TRBD1 matching over 12 bases. CDR3 length: 17 residues. Germline lookup yields CDR1 SGHVS and CDR2 FNYEAQ. J was trimmed by 4 bases and V by 7 bases; bases with no gene match: 13.